The 15 T cell receptor beta chains below all came from one sample that was sequenced in a study of T cells and Merkel cell carcinoma outcomes. Generated by immunoSEQ multiplex PCR, the TCRdb table keeps only in-frame clones and is missing some. The sample has approximately 400 clones, 75% to 90% seen once. Sample: tumor tissue from Merkel cell carcinoma. These receptors came from a human donor with Merkel cell carcinoma.

J is TRBJ2-2 and V is TRBV2; 9 bases line up with TRBD1. Germline CDR1 SNHLY, CDR2 FYNNEI. The trim removed 6 bases at V and 0 bases at J, leaving 5 bases unmatched. The CDR3 runs 16 residues. This CDR3 is CASSQGQGSNTGELFF. The CDR3, as DNA: TGTGCCAGCAGCCAAGGACAGGGGTCGAACACCGGGGAGCTGTTTTTT.

The V and J genes are TRBV2 and TRBJ1-1; D is ambiguous. The CDR3 runs 14 residues. The V gene's germline CDR1 is SNHLY and CDR2 FYNNEI. The V end was cut by 3 bases, the J end by 2 bases, with 10 bases between. The CDR3 DNA is TGTGCCAGCAGTGAGCTGGGATATAACACTGAAGCTTTCTTT. It yields the protein CASSELGYNTEAFF.

This chain joins TRBV6-4 and TRBJ2-1; 7 nucleotides line up with TRBD1. The trim removed 8 bases at V and 5 bases at J, leaving 6 bases unmatched. Germline assignment: CDR1 MRHNA and CDR2 SNTAGT. The CDR3 loop spans 13 amino acids. CDR3 in DNA: TGTGCCAGCGCACTACAGGGGAACAATGAGCAGTTCTTC. Translating it yields CASALQGNNEQFF.

This rearrangement joins TRBV9 to TRBJ1-1, with D perhaps TRBD1 (5 bases). V was pared by 4 bases and J by 7 bases, with 11 bases between. CDR3 length: 12 amino acids. Germline V lookup: CDR1 SGDLS, CDR2 YYNGEE. The CDR3 DNA follows: TGTGCCAGCAGCATAAGGGACGGTGAAGCTTTCTTT. It specifies CASSIRDGEAFF.

V usage is TRBV5-4 and J usage is TRBJ2-2; 15 bases are shared with TRBD2. This CDR3 comprises 17 residues. The germline V gene encodes CDR1 SGHNT and CDR2 YYREEE (reference sequence). Trimming took 5 bases from V and 2 from J; bases not matched to a gene: 4. CDR3 in amino acids: CASRPGLAGGNTGELFF. The DNA for the CDR3 is TGTGCCAGCAGACCGGGACTAGCGGGGGGTAACACCGGGGAGCTGTTTTTT.

This clone was seen once. This chain's CDR3 is CASSLRGTATGELFF. The CDR3 DNA follows: TGTGCCAGCAGCTTAAGGGGGACAGCCACCGGGGAGCTGTTTTTT. The chain is built from TRBV7-6 and TRBJ2-2; 7 bases map to TRBD1. Per germline, CDR1 SGHVS and CDR2 FNYEAQ. This CDR3 has 15 residues. V lost 2 bases, J lost 4 bases, and 4 bases stayed unmatched.

V usage is TRBV28 and J usage is TRBJ1-4, with D possibly TRBD1 on 5 matching bases. V dropped 6 bases and J dropped 1 base, with 15 bases sitting between them. CDR1 and CDR2 from the germline V gene are MDHEN and SYDVKM. This CDR3 is built from 16 residues. Written as DNA, the CDR3 is TGTGCCAGCAGCCCCTTCGGGGGGGTAACTAATGAAAAACTGTTTTTT. Translating it yields CASSPFGGVTNEKLFF.

This CDR3 reads CASSPGTGGFYGYTF. For the CDR3, the DNA is TGCGCCAGCAGCCCAGGGACAGGGGGCTTTTACGGCTACACCTTC. The chain recombines TRBV5-1 with TRBJ1-2; 12 positions agree with TRBD1. After removal of 4 bases from V and 8 bases from J, the junction contained 9 bases not matched to a gene. The V gene's germline CDR1 is SGHRS and CDR2 YFSETQ. The CDR3 is 15 residues long.

The V and J genes are TRBV11-2 and TRBJ1-1, with D uncertain. The V gene lost 2 bases and the J gene lost 1 base, with 5 bases spanning the gap. From germline, CDR1 is SGHAT and CDR2 FQNNGV. The CDR3 has 13 residues. CDR3 bases: TGTGCCAGCAGCTTACAGTGGAACACTGAAGCTTTCTTT. This encodes CASSLQWNTEAFF.

The chain carries TRBV21-1 and TRBJ1-5. TRBV21-1 is labeled a pseudogene. The CDR3 covers 13 residues. The CDR3 bases are TGTGCCAGCAGCAAAAACACTTTGGCGCCCCAGCATTTT. Amino acid sequence: CASSKNTLAPQHF.

The rearrangement joins TRBV5-1 to TRBJ2-3; TRBD1 might be the D (5 bases). V was clipped by 1 base and J by 4 bases, with 10 bases between them. CDR1 and CDR2 (germline): SGHRS, YFSETQ. There are 14 residues in the CDR3. DNA for the CDR3: TGCGCCAGCAGCTTGTTTGCAGGGTCAGATACGCAGTATTTT. This codes for CASSLFAGSDTQYF.

The chain uses TRBV11-2 and TRBJ2-7; 9 nucleotides line up with TRBD2. The ends lost 5 bases at V and 7 bases at J; junction bases unmatched: 6. The CDR3 sequence is 13 residues long. Germline-derived CDR1 and CDR2 are SGHAT and FQNNGV. CDR3 coding DNA: TGTGCCAGCAGCCCCCAGCGGGGGGCGGAGCAGTACGTC. It encodes CASSPQRGAEQYV.

The chain is built from TRBV30 and TRBJ1-5; D gene ambiguous. Looked up from germline, CDR1 is GTSNPN and CDR2 is SVGIG (reference sequence). V lost 2 bases and J 9 bases, leaving 17 bases between the germline ends. The CDR3 spans 14 residues. CDR3 protein: CAWSRPGLTLPQHF. In DNA form, the CDR3 reads TGTGCCTGGAGTCGACCAGGCCTCACCCTGCCCCAGCATTTT.

Worth noting for this clone: A read error may produce the germline difference seen at one junction end. J is TRBJ1-1 and V is TRBV14; D not certain. Looked up from germline, CDR1 is SGHDN and CDR2 is FVKESK. The CDR3 is made up of 13 amino acids. The CDR3 is CANSQNENTEAFF. CDR3 in DNA: TGTGCCAACAGCCAGAATGAGAACACTGAAGCTTTCTTT.

The chain carries TRBV27 and TRBJ1-1, with D possibly being TRBD1 (5 bases). V was pared by 4 bases and J by 4 bases, with 10 bases between. This CDR3 region has 13 residues. The germline V gene encodes CDR1 MNHEY and CDR2 SMNVEV (reference sequence). Here the CDR3 reads CASSWAGSTEAFF. The CDR3 DNA sequence: TGTGCCAGCAGTTGGGCAGGGTCCACTGAAGCTTTCTTT.